This TCR beta chain is from a study of early T cells in non-severe SARS-CoV-2 infection. Study background: It was bulk RNA from unsorted whole blood that was sequenced, and the chains were unpaired.

At least ten counts were recorded for this clonotype. Tagging with unique molecular identifiers was applied to individual cDNA molecules. Using its own MiXCR run on the 5' RACE reads, TCRdb lists one record per CDR3 protein. The data show tens of thousands of distinct CDR3 sequences, with roughly 4.1% seen just once and around 5.6% held by the top ten. V shed 5 bases and J 3 bases; nucleotides not matched to a gene: 3. Germline V lookup: CDR1 SQVTM, CDR2 ANQGSEA. The CDR3 spans 14 residues. The sample consisted of whole blood. This TCR was recovered from an adult who was a healthcare worker with PCR-confirmed SARS-CoV-2 infection or an uninfected control (not recorded which). The chain is built from TRBV29-1 and TRBJ2-1, with 11 bases lining up with TRBD1. The CDR3, as DNA: TGCAGCGTTAGGGACAGGGGGGTCTACAATGAGCAGTTCTTC. This encodes CSVRDRGVYNEQFF.